Listed below are T cell receptor beta chains from one sample, sequenced in a study of blood T cell repertoires in COVID-19. TCRdb's copy holds only in-frame clones and misses some; the assay was immunoSEQ multiplex PCR. The table includes roughly 150,000 clones, around 90% detected once. Input material: PBMCs or T cells enriched from blood (not recorded which). The receptors come from a woman aged 40 to 50 who had been exposed to COVID-19. Each CDR3 is given with its conserved first and last residue. Each record gives: J gene, clone size, V gene, D gene, CDR3 DNA, CDR3 protein. The D gene is left open where the match is weak. Only some rows state a clone size, as once, few, many or a class for expanded clones.

j_call: TRBJ1-2; clone_size: .; v_call: TRBV7-2; d_call: TRBD1; cdr3_nt: TGTGCCAGCAGCTTAGGTCTCAGGGGGCAGGTCTATGGCTACACCTTC; cdr3_aa: CASSLGLRGQVYGYTF
j_call: TRBJ2-3; clone_size: .; v_call: TRBV10-3; d_call: .; cdr3_nt: TGTGCCATCCGGCCCTCTCGCGGGGAGGGCACAGATACGCAGTATTTT; cdr3_aa: CAIRPSRGEGTDTQYF
j_call: TRBJ1-2; clone_size: few; v_call: TRBV21-1; d_call: .; cdr3_nt: TGTGCCAGCAGCAAAGGATTCTCGGACAAAGCTAACTATGGCTACACCTTC; cdr3_aa: CASSKGFSDKANYGYTF
j_call: TRBJ1-1; clone_size: .; v_call: TRBV2; d_call: TRBD1; cdr3_nt: TGTGCCAGCAGGGAAGACAGGGTAAACACTGAAGCTTTCTTT; cdr3_aa: CASREDRVNTEAFF
j_call: TRBJ1-3; clone_size: once; v_call: TRBV6-5; d_call: .; cdr3_nt: TGTGCCAGCAGCCACAGGGGAAACACCATATATTTT; cdr3_aa: CASSHRGNTIYF
j_call: TRBJ2-1; clone_size: .; v_call: TRBV19; d_call: .; cdr3_nt: TGTGCCAGTAGTACCTCCGGGGCCTACAATGAGCAGTTCTTC; cdr3_aa: CASSTSGAYNEQFF
j_call: TRBJ1-6; clone_size: .; v_call: TRBV2; d_call: .; cdr3_nt: TGTGCCAGCAGTGGACAGTCCTCACCCCTCCACTTT; cdr3_aa: CASSGQSSPLHF
j_call: TRBJ2-3; clone_size: .; v_call: TRBV10-3; d_call: TRBD2; cdr3_nt: TGTGCCATCAGGGAGCGGGACACAGATACGCAGTATTTT; cdr3_aa: CAIRERDTDTQYF
j_call: TRBJ2-2; clone_size: .; v_call: TRBV18; d_call: TRBD1; cdr3_nt: TGTGCCAGCTCACCCGGACAGGGGAGCACCGGGGAGCTGTTTTTT; cdr3_aa: CASSPGQGSTGELFF
j_call: TRBJ2-5; clone_size: .; v_call: TRBV5-1; d_call: TRBD2; cdr3_nt: TGCGCCAGCAGCCCGCGGACTAGCGGGGGGACAAAAGAGACCCAGTACTTC; cdr3_aa: CASSPRTSGGTKETQYF
j_call: TRBJ2-6; clone_size: .; v_call: TRBV5-1; d_call: TRBD2; cdr3_nt: TGCGCCAGCAGCTCGGGGCGGGGGGCCGGCTCTGGGGCCAACGTCCTGACTTTC; cdr3_aa: CASSSGRGAGSGANVLTF
j_call: TRBJ2-7; clone_size: .; v_call: TRBV27; d_call: .; cdr3_nt: TGTGCCAGCAGACTACGGCCCTCCACCCCTCACGAGCAGTACTTC; cdr3_aa: CASRLRPSTPHEQYF
j_call: TRBJ1-1; clone_size: .; v_call: TRBV25-1; d_call: .; cdr3_nt: TGTGCCAGCAGTCCGTCGGTAGGCCGGGGGAACACTGAAGCTTTCTTT; cdr3_aa: CASSPSVGRGNTEAFF
j_call: TRBJ1-1; clone_size: .; v_call: TRBV4-3; d_call: .; cdr3_nt: TGCGCCAGCAGCCCGGCGGGGAGGACTGAAGCTTTCTTT; cdr3_aa: CASSPAGRTEAFF
j_call: TRBJ2-1; clone_size: .; v_call: TRBV5-1; d_call: .; cdr3_nt: TGCGCCAGCAGCTTGACCCAGGGGACACCTGGCTACAATGAGCAGTTCTTC; cdr3_aa: CASSLTQGTPGYNEQFF
j_call: TRBJ2-1; clone_size: .; v_call: TRBV29-1; d_call: TRBD2; cdr3_nt: TGCAGCGTTGATGTCGGAATAGCGGGATTCAATGAGCAGTTCTTC; cdr3_aa: CSVDVGIAGFNEQFF
j_call: TRBJ2-6; clone_size: .; v_call: TRBV11-2; d_call: .; cdr3_nt: TGTGCCAGCAACAAAATTCTCCGAGCAGGGTCGGGGGCCAACGTCCTGACTTTC; cdr3_aa: CASNKILRAGSGANVLTF
j_call: TRBJ2-1; clone_size: once; v_call: TRBV12-3/TRBV12-4; d_call: .; cdr3_nt: TGTGCCAGCAGCCCCGGGACCTACAATGAGCAGTTCTTC; cdr3_aa: CASSPGTYNEQFF